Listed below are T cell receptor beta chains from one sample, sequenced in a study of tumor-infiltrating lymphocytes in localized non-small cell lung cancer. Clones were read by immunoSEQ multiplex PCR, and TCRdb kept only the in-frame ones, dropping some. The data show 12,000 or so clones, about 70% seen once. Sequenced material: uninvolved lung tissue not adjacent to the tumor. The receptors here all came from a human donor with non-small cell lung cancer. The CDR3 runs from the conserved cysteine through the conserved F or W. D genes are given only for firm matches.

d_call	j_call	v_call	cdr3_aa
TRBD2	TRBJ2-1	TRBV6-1	CASSRSSGGFNEQFF
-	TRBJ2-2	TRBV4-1	CASSLLLVRHTGELFF
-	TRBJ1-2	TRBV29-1	CSVEHGKPYGYTF
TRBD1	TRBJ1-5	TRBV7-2	CASSADRGYRPQHF
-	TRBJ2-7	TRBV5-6	CASRQTGRANEQYF
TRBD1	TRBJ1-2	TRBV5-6	CASSFPRTGGFGYTF
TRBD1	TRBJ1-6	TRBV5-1	CASGRDSNSPLHF
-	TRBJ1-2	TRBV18	CASSPSVSGPHTF
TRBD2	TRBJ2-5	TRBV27	CASSLRTSGREKETQYF
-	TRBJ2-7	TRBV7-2	CASSLAGATVSNSYEQYF
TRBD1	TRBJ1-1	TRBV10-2	CASSELGTENTEAFF
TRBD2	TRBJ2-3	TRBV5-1	CASSLSPSGSTDTQYF
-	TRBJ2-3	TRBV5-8	CASSLALVAAGDTQYF
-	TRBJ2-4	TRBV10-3	CAISRGHFGNIQYF
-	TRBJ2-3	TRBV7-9	CASSWDYSTDTQYF
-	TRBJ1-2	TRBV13	CASSDRHGGQENYGYTF
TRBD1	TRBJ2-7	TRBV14	CASSQNGQGAIYEQYF
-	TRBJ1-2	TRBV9	CASSVHVRVDSSYGYTF
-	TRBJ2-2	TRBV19	CASRGNTGELFF
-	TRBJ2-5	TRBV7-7	CASSLTGLQETQYF
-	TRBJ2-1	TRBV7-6	CASSSQYNEQFF
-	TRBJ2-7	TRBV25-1	CASSARGIYEQYF
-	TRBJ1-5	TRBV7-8	CASSRTESDQPQHF
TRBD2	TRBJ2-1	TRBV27	CASSSGGTRARQFF
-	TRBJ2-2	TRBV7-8	CASSATGAGGELFF
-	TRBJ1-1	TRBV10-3	CATSNRVVNTEAFF
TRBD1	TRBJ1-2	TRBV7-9	CASSSYRGGYTF
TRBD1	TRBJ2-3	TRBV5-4	CASSPGQGGPTDTQYF
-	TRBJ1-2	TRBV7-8	CASSLGGFDYGYTF
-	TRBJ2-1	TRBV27	CASRRDRRDLPNYNEQFF
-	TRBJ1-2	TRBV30	CAWSQGRGLNYGYTF
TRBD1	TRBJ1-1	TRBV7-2	CASSLRRQGTEAFF
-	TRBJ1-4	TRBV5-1	CASSLNGANEKLFF
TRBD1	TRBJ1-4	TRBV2	CASSPRPGTGVEKLFF
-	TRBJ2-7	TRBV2	CASTGDSGGSYEQYF
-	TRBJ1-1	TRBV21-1	CASSAPREGSIMNTEAFF
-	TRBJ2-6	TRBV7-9	CASSLALGRSSGANVLTF
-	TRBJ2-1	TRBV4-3	CASSQGVALFGNEQFF
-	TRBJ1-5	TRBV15	CATSTGGPYQPQHF
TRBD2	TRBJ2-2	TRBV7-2	CASSSPGLAAVTGELFF
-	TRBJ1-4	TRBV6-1	CASSEGTQINEKLFF
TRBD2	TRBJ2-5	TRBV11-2	CASSLGGLAEETQYF
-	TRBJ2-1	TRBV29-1	CSVERTTYNEQFF
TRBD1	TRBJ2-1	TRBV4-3	CASSQGTGDEQFF
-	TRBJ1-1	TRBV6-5	CASSYSNTGLAEAFF
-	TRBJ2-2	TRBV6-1	CASHTGRSGELFF
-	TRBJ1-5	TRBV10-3	CAISVLLAQPQHF
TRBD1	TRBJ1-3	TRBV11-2	CASRRLTGGPGNTIYF
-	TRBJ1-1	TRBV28	CASRNSRGGTAEAFF
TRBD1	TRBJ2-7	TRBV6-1	CASSEPGGIYEQYF
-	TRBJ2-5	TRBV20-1	CSDLVGETQYF
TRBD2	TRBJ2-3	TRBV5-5	CASSLDRTSGSAYTQYF
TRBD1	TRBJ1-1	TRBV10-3	CAIKQGTAGNTEAFF
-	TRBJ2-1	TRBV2	CASLVDRYNEQFF
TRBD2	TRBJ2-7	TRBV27	CASSLYLAGANEQYF
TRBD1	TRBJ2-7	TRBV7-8	CASSPRRQGGAYEQYF